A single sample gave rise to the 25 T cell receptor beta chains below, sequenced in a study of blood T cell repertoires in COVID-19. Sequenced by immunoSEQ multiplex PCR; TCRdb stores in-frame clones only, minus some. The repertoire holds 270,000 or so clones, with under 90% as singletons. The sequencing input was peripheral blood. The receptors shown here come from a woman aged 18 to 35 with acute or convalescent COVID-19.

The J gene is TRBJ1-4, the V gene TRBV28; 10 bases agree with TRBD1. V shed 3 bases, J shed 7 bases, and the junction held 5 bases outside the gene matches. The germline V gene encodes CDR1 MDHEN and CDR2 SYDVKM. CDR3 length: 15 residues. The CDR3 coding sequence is TGTGCCAGCAGTTTCGTGGGACAGGGGAGTGAAAAACTGTTTTTT. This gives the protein CASSFVGQGSEKLFF.

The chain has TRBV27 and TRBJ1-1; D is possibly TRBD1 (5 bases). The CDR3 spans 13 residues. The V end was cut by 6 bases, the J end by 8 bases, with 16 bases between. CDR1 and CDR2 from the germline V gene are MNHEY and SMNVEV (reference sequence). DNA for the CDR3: TGTGCCAGCAGCAACTCCGCCCGGGGGGAAGCTTTCTTT. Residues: CASSNSARGEAFF.

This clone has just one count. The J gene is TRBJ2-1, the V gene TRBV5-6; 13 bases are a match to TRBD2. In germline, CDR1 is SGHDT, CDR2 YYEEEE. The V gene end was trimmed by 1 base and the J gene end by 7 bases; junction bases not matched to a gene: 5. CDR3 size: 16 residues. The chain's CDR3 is CASSLLQTSGRNEQFF. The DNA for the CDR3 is TGTGCCAGCAGCTTGTTGCAGACTAGCGGGAGGAATGAGCAGTTCTTC.

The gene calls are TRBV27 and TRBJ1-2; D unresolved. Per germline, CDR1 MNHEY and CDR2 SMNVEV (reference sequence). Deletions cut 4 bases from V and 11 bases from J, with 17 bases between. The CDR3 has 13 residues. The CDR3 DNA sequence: TGTGCCAGCAGTTCTAATCCCACCTATAGTTACACCTTC. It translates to CASSSNPTYSYTF.

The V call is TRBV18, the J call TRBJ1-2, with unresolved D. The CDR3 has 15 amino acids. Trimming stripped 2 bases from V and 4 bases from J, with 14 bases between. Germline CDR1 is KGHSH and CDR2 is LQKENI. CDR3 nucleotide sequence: TGTGCCAGCTCACCAAGCGGGGATGGGAGCTATGGCTACACCTTC. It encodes CASSPSGDGSYGYTF.

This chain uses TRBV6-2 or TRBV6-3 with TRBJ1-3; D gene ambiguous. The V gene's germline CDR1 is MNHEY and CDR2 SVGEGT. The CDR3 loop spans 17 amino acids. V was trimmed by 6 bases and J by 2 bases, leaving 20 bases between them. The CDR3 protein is CASSPTRQTLAGNTIYF. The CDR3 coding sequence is TGTGCCAGCAGCCCTACCCGACAAACTCTGGCTGGAAACACCATATATTTT.

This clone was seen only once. CDR3 sequence reads: CASSDPGLAGYYEQYF. CDR3 nucleotide sequence: TGTGCCAGCAGTGATCCGGGACTAGCGGGATACTACGAGCAGTACTTC. The rearrangement links TRBV6-1 to TRBJ2-7; 13 bases match TRBD2. V gave up 3 bases and J gave up 3 bases; unmatched junction bases: 5. Germline values: CDR1 MNHNS, CDR2 SASEGT. CDR3 length: 16 amino acids.

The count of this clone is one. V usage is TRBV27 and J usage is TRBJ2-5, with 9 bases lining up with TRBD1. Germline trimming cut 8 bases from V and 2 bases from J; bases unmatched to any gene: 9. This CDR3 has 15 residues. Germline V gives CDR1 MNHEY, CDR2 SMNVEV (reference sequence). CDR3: CASHDGTGSQETQYF. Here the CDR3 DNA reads TGTGCCAGCCATGACGGGACAGGGTCTCAAGAGACCCAGTACTTC.

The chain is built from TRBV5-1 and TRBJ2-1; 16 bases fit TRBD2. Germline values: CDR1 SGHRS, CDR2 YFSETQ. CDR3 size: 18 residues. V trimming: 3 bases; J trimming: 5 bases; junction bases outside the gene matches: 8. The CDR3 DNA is TGCGCCAGCAGCTCGGGACTAGCGGGAGGGCAGGGGGACAATGAGCAGTTCTTC. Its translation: CASSSGLAGGQGDNEQFF.

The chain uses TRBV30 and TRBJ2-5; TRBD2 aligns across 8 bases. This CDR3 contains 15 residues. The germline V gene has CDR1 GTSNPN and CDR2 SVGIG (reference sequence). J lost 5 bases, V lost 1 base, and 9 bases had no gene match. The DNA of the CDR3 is TGTGCCTGGAGTGGTTTGAGCGGGAGTGGTGAGACCCAGTACTTC. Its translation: CAWSGLSGSGETQYF.

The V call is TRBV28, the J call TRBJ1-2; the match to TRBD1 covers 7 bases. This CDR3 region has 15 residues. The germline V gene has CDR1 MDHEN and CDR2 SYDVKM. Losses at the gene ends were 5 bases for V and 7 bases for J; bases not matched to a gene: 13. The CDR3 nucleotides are TGTGCCAGCAGTCCCCTCCGACAGGGTCAGGGTGGCTACACCTTC. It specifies CASSPLRQGQGGYTF.

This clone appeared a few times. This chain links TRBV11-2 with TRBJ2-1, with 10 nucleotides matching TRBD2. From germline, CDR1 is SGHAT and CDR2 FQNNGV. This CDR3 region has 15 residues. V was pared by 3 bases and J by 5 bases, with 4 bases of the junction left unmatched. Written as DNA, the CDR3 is TGTGCCAGCAGCTTTCTAGCGGGGGTGGACAATGAGCAGTTCTTC. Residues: CASSFLAGVDNEQFF.

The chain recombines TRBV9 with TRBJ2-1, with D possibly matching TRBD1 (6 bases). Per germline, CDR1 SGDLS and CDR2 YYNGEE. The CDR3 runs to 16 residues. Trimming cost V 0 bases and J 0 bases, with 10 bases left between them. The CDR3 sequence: CASSVAGQNSYNEQFF. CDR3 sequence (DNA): TGTGCCAGCAGCGTAGCTGGACAGAACTCCTACAATGAGCAGTTCTTC.

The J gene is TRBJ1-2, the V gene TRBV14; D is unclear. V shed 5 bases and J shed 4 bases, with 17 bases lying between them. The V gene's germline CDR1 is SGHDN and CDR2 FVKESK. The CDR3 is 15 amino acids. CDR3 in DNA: TGTGCCAGCAGCATTAGTCCCCAGCGCGCCTATGGCTACACCTTC. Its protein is CASSISPQRAYGYTF.

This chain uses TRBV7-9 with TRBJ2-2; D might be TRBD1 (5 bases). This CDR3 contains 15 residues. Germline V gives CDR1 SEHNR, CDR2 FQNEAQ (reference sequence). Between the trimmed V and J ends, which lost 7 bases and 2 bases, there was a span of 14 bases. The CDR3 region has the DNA TGTGCCAGCAAGATCCAGGGCGATAACACCGGGGAGCTGTTTTTT. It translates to CASKIQGDNTGELFF.

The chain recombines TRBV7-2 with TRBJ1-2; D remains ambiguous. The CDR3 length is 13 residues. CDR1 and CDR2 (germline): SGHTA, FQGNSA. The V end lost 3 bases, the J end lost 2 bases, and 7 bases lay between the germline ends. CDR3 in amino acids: CASSFDNNYGYTF. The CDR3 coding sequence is TGTGCCAGCAGCTTTGACAACAACTATGGCTACACCTTC.

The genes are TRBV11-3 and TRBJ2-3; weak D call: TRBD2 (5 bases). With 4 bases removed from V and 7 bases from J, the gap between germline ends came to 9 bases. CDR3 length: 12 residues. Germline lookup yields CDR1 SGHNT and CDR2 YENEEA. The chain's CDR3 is CASSSLGNTQYF. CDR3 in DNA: TGTGCCAGCAGCTCCCTCGGGAATACGCAGTATTTT.

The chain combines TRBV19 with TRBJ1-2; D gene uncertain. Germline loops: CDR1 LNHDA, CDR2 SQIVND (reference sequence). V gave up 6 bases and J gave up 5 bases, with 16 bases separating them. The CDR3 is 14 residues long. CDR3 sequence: CASRSRTALYGYTF. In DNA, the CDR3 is TGTGCCAGTAGGAGTCGTACAGCCCTGTATGGCTACACCTTC.

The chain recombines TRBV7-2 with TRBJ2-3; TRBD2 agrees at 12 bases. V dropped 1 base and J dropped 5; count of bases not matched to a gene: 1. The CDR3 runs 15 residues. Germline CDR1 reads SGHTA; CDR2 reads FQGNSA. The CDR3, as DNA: TGTGCCAGCAGCTTAGGGGGACTAGCGGGAGATACGCAGTATTTT. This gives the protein CASSLGGLAGDTQYF.

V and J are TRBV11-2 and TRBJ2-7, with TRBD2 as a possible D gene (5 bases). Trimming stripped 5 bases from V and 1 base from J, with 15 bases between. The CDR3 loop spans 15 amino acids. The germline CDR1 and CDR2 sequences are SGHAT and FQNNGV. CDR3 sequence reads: CASSQYGGRSYEQYF. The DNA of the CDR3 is TGTGCCAGCAGCCAATATGGCGGGCGGTCCTACGAGCAGTACTTC.

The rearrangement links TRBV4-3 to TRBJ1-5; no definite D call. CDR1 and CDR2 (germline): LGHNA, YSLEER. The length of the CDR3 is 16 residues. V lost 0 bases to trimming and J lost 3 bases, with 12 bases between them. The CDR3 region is CASSQDWRQLNQPQHF. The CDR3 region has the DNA TGCGCCAGCAGCCAAGATTGGCGGCAGCTCAATCAGCCCCAGCATTTT.

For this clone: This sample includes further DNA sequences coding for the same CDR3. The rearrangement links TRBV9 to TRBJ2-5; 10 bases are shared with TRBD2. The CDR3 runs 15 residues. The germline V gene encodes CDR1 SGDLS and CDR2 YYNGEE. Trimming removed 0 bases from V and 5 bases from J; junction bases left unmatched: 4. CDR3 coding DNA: TGTGCCAGCAGCGTAGGAACTAGCGGGATGGAGACCCAGTACTTC. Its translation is CASSVGTSGMETQYF. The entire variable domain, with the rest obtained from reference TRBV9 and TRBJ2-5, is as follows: DSGVTQTPKHLITATGQRVTLRCSPRSGDLSVYWYQQSLDQGLQFLIQYYNGEERAKGNILERFSAQQFPDLHSELNLSSLELGDSALYFCASSVGTSGMETQYFGPGTRLLVL.

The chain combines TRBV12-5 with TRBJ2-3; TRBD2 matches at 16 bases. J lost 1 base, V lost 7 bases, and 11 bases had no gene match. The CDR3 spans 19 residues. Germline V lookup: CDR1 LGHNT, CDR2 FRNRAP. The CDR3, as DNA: TGTGCTAGTGACCAAGACGGGACTAGCGGGAGGGGGGGCACAGATACGCAGTATTTT. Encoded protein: CASDQDGTSGRGGTDTQYF.

CDR3 bases: TGCGCCAGCAGCTTAACACCGAACACTGAAGCTTTCTTT. The encoded protein is CASSLTPNTEAFF. The J gene is TRBJ1-1, the V gene TRBV5-1, with unresolved D. Trimming removed 2 bases at V and 1 base at J, with 6 bases between. Looked up from germline, CDR1 is SGHRS and CDR2 is YFSETQ. The CDR3 is 13 amino acids.

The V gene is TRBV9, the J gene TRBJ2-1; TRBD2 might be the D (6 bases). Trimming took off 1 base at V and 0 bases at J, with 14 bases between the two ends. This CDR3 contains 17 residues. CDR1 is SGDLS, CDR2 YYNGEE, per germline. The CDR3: CASSVSSGPSSYNEQFF. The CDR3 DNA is TGTGCCAGCAGCGTAAGTAGCGGCCCTAGCTCCTACAATGAGCAGTTCTTC.